This T cell receptor (beta chain) was found in a study of cytomegalovirus exposure and HLA in healthy donors. PCR used 60 Vbeta primers and 13 Jbeta primers. Only in-frame clones appear in the TCRdb table, and some are missing; sequencing was by immunoSEQ multiplex PCR. This table lists some 89,000 clones. The CDR3 sequence is 17 residues long. Trimming pared 2 bases from V and 1 base from J, leaving 18 bases between. CDR1 and CDR2 from the germline V gene are SGHKS and YYEKEE (reference sequence). Sequenced input: PBMCs. The clonotype originates from a woman aged 30 to 39 in good health and CMV-seronegative. The chain combines TRBV5-5 with TRBJ1-1; weak D call: TRBD1 (6 bases). CDR3 residues: CASSFWGGGGRNTEAFF. CDR3 DNA sequence: TGTGCCAGCAGCTTTTGGGGCGGGGGGGGCCGGAACACTGAAGCTTTCTTT. The variable domain in full, completed from reference TRBV5-5 and TRBJ1-1, reads DAGVTQSPTHLIKTRGQQVTLRCSPISGHKSVSWYQQVLGQGPQFIFQYYEKEERGRGNFPDRFSARQFPNYSSELNVNALLLGDSALYLCASSFWGGGGRNTEAFFGQGTRLTVV.